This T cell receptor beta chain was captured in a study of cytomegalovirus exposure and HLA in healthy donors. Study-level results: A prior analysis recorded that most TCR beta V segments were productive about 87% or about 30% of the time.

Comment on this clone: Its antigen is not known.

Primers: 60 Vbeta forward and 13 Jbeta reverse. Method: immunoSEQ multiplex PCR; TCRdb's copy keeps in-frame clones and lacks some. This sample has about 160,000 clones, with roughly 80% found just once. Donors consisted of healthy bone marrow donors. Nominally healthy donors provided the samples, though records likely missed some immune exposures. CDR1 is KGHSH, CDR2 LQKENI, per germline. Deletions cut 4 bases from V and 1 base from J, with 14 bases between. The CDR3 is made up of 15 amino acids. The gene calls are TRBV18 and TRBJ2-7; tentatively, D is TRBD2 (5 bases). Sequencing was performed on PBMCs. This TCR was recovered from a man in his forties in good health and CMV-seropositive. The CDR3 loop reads CASSLSPGLSYEQYF. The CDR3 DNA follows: TGTGCCAGCTCACTAAGCCCCGGACTGTCCTACGAGCAGTACTTC. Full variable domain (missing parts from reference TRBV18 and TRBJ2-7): NAGVMQNPRHLVRRRGQEARLRCSPMKGHSHVYWYRQLPEEGLKFMVYLQKENIIDESGMPKERFSAEFPKEGPSILRIQQVVRGDSAAYFCASSLSPGLSYEQYFGPGTRLTVT.